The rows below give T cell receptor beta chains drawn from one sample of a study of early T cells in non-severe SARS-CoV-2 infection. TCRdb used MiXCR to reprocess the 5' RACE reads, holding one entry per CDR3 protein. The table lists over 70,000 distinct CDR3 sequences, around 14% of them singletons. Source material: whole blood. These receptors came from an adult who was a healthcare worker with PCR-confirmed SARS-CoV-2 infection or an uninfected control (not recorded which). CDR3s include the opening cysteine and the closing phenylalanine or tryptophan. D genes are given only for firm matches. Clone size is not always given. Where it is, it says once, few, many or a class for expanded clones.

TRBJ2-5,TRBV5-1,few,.,CASRWETNPPIYF,TGCGCCAGCAGGTGGGAAACGAACCCTCCCATTTACTTC
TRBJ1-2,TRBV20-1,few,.,CSARDQGTAVNGYTF,TGCAGTGCTAGAGACCAGGGCACCGCGGTTAATGGCTACACCTTC
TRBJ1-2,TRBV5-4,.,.,CASSFWGDYGYTF,TGTGCCAGCAGCTTCTGGGGGGACTATGGCTACACCTTC
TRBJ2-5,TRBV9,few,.,CASSVADGIQETQYF,TGTGCCAGCAGCGTAGCGGACGGCATCCAAGAGACCCAGTACTTC
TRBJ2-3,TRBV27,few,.,CASSLLRDTSTDTQYF,TGTGCCAGCAGTTTACTGCGCGATACTAGCACAGATACGCAGTATTTT
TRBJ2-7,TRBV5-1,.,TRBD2,CASRRGELAGYEQYF,TGCGCCAGCAGAAGGGGAGAACTAGCGGGATACGAGCAGTACTTC
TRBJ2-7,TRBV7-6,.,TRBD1,CASSYQHRGRSGVIDEQYF,TGTGCCAGCAGCTATCAGCACAGGGGGCGGAGTGGAGTTATTGACGAGCAGTACTTC
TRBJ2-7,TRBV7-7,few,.,CASSPGTDSYEQYF,TGTGCCAGCAGCCCTGGGACCGACTCCTACGAGCAGTACTTC
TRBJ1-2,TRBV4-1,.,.,CASSPLQGDYGYTF,TGCGCCAGCAGTCCTTTACAGGGTGACTATGGCTACACCTTC
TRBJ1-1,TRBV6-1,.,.,CASPLRGRRGAFF,TGTGCCAGCCCTCTAAGGGGCCGAAGGGGAGCTTTCTTT
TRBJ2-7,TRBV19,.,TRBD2,CASSIDGAGDSTEQYF,TGTGCCAGTAGTATAGACGGGGCGGGAGACTCTACCGAGCAGTACTTC
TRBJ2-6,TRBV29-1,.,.,CSVVSRRNSGANVLTF,TGCAGCGTTGTATCACGGAGGAATTCTGGGGCCAACGTCCTGACTTTC
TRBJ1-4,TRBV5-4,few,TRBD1,CASSSWTGGNEKLFF,TGTGCCAGCAGCTCCTGGACAGGGGGGAATGAAAAACTGTTTTTT
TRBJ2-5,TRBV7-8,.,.,CASSRGRTTETQYF,TGTGCCAGCAGCAGGGGCAGGACGACAGAGACCCAGTACTTC
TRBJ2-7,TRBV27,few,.,CASSLGGTDYEQYF,TGTGCCAGCAGTTTAGGAGGGACAGACTACGAGCAGTACTTC
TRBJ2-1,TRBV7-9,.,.,CASSSANSYNEQFF,TGTGCCAGCAGCTCCGCTAATTCGTACAATGAGCAGTTCTTC
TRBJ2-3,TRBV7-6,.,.,CASSLGGSLTDTQYF,TGTGCCAGCAGCTTGGGGGGATCCCTCACAGATACGCAGTATTTT
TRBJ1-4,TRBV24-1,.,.,CATQDPTNEKLFF,TGTGCCACCCAGGACCCAACTAATGAAAAACTGTTTTTT
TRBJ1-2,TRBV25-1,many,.,CASSGWAYGYTF,TGTGCCTCCTCAGGGTGGGCTTATGGCTACACCTTC
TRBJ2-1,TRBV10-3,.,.,CAISALNEQFF,TGTGCCATCAGTGCCCTTAATGAGCAGTTCTTC
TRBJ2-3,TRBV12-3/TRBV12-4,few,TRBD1,CASSTGARADTQYF,TGTGCCAGCAGTACAGGGGCCCGAGCAGATACGCAGTATTTT
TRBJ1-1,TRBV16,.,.,CASSLIPEAFF,TGTGCCAGCAGCCTCATACCTGAAGCTTTCTTT
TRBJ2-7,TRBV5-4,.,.,CASRGYRALGEQYF,TGTGCCAGCAGGGGCTACAGGGCCTTGGGCGAGCAGTACTTC
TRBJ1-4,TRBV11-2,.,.,CASSLPGNLATNEKLFF,TGTGCCAGCAGCTTACCCGGAAACCTTGCAACTAATGAAAAACTGTTTTTT
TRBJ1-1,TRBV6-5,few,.,CASRKPTGNTEAFF,TGTGCCAGCAGGAAACCGACAGGCAACACTGAAGCTTTCTTT
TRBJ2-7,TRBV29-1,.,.,CSVARDWTTYEQYF,TGCAGCGTAGCCCGGGACTGGACCACCTACGAGCAGTACTTC
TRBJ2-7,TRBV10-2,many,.,CASSESSSYEQYF,TGCGCCAGCAGTGAGTCCTCGTCCTACGAGCAGTACTTC
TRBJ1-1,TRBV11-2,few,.,CASSLERTAYTEAFF,TGTGCCAGCAGCTTAGAAAGGACAGCGTACACTGAAGCTTTCTTT
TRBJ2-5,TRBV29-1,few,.,CSVVDETQYF,TGCAGCGTTGTGGATGAGACCCAGTACTTC
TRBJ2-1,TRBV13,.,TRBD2,CASSLSGTSGINEQFF,TGTGCCAGCAGCTTAAGCGGGACTAGCGGTATCAATGAGCAGTTCTTC
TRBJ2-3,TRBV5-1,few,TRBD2,CASSPGTSGSLTDTQYF,TGCGCCAGCAGCCCAGGGACTAGCGGGAGTCTCACAGATACGCAGTATTTT
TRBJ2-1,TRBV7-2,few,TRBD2,CASSSRPAGLALAGEQFF,TGTGCCAGCAGCTCCCGTCCCGCGGGACTAGCGCTCGCGGGTGAGCAGTTCTTC
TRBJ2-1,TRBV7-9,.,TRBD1,CASSLVGRTGAGNEQFF,TGTGCCAGCAGCTTAGTTGGAAGGACAGGGGCAGGGAATGAGCAGTTCTTC
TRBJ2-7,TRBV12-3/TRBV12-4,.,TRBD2,CASTSWGGGRTYEQYF,TGTGCCAGCACCTCTTGGGGCGGGGGTAGGACCTACGAGCAGTACTTC
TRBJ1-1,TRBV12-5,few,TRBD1,CASGPATGGRNTEAFF,TGTGCTAGTGGTCCAGCGACAGGGGGCAGGAACACTGAAGCTTTCTTT
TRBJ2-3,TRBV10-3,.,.,CATQGVAPGTDTQYF,TGTGCCACCCAGGGCGTGGCACCAGGGACAGATACGCAGTATTTT
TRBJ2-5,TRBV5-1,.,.,CASSLDVGFYETQYF,TGCGCCAGCAGCTTGGATGTGGGGTTTTATGAGACCCAGTACTTC
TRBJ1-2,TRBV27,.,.,CASSLNPGRPGGYTF,TGTGCCAGCAGTTTAAACCCAGGGAGGCCGGGAGGCTACACCTTC
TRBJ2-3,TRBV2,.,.,CASSERGRLDHTDTQYF,TGTGCCAGCAGTGAAAGGGGCCGGCTCGACCACACAGATACGCAGTATTTT
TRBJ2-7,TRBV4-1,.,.,CASSQTVGSYEQYF,TGCGCCAGCAGCCAAACCGTAGGATCCTACGAGCAGTACTTC
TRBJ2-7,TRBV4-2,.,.,CASSPWTGSGEQYF,TGTGCCAGCAGCCCCTGGACTGGCTCGGGGGAGCAGTACTTC
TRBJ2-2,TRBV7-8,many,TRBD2,CASSLRRGDTGELFF,TGTGCCAGCAGCTTACGACGGGGGGACACCGGGGAGCTGTTTTTT
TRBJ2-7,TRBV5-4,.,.,CASSPMEAGSYEQYF,TGTGCCAGCAGCCCGATGGAGGCTGGCTCCTACGAGCAGTACTTC
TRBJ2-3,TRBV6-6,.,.,CASSYPLYKESTDTQYF,TGTGCCAGCAGTTACCCCCTCTACAAGGAATCCACAGATACGCAGTATTTT
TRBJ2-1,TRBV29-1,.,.,CSVVGNEQFF,TGCAGCGTTGTTGGAAATGAGCAGTTCTTC
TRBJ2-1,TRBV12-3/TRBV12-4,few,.,CASTPPRASSSYNEQFF,TGTGCCAGCACCCCCCCCCGGGCCTCGAGCTCCTACAATGAGCAGTTCTTC
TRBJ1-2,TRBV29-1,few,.,CSVAGGLTHGYTF,TGCAGCGTCGCTGGGGGCCTCACCCATGGCTACACCTTC
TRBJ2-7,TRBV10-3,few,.,CAISESTFYEQYF,TGTGCCATCAGTGAGTCGACTTTCTACGAGCAGTACTTC